What follows are 20 T cell receptor beta chains derived from one specimen sequenced in a study of T cell responses to AZD1222 COVID-19 vaccine. Sequencing used immunoSEQ multiplex PCR; TCRdb keeps in-frame clones, though not all of them. Among about 120,000 clones listed, 80% to 90% were seen once. The starting material was peripheral blood, obtained on day 0 of AZD1222 vaccination. The receptors originated from an adult in good health.

This clone was counted at least ten times. This sequence joins TRBV4-1 and TRBJ1-3; D is ambiguous. V lost 1 base, J lost 4 bases, and 17 bases lay in between. The germline CDR1 and CDR2 sequences are MGHRA and YSYEKL. The CDR3 consists of 17 residues. CDR3 sequence: CASSQGIGSATGNTIYF. As DNA, the CDR3 is TGCGCCAGCAGCCAAGGAATTGGGTCGGCCACCGGAAACACCATATATTTT.

V gene TRBV6-2 or TRBV6-3 combines with J gene TRBJ2-7; D gene unclear. This CDR3 is built from 11 residues. The V and J ends lost 6 bases and 3 bases respectively, with 6 bases between them. Germline CDR1 reads MNHEY; CDR2 reads SVGEGT. The CDR3 bases are TGTGCCAGCAGCAGCCTCTACGAGCAGTACTTC. Protein product: CASSSLYEQYF.

The V call is TRBV11-3, the J call TRBJ2-5; TRBD2 might be the D (5 bases). The V end lost 3 bases, the J end lost 2 bases, and 13 bases lay between the germline ends. The germline CDR1 and CDR2 sequences are SGHNT and YENEEA. This CDR3 contains 15 residues. The chain's CDR3 is CASSFGVGQQETQYF. The CDR3 DNA sequence: TGTGCCAGCAGCTTCGGGGTCGGGCAGCAAGAGACCCAGTACTTC.

This sequence joins TRBV7-8 and TRBJ2-1; no firm D call. Germline CDR1 reads SGHVS; CDR2 reads FQNEAQ. V lost 1 base and J lost 3, with 4 bases in between. This CDR3 is 13 amino acids long. CDR3 sequence reads: CASSLDYYNEQFF. DNA for the CDR3: TGTGCCAGCAGCTTAGACTACTACAATGAGCAGTTCTTC. Drawing the rest from reference TRBV7-8 and TRBJ2-1, the complete variable domain is GAGVSQSPRYKVAKRGQDVALRCDPISGHVSLFWYQQALGQGPEFLTYFQNEAQLDKSGLPSDRFFAERPEGSVSTLKIQRTQQEDSAVYLCASSLDYYNEQFFGPGTRLTVL.

The rearrangement links TRBV9 to TRBJ1-5, with TRBD1 as a possible D gene (5 bases). V was pared by 4 bases and J by 5 bases, with 10 bases between. CDR1 and CDR2 from the germline V gene are SGDLS and YYNGEE. The CDR3 consists of 13 residues. This CDR3 reads CASSTQGDQPQHF. DNA for the CDR3: TGTGCCAGCAGCACGCAGGGCGATCAGCCCCAGCATTTT.

The gene calls are TRBV6-2 or TRBV6-3 and TRBJ1-1; 8 bases map to TRBD1. The junction had 8 bases not matched to a gene; V was cut back by 3 bases and J by 5 bases. The CDR3 runs to 15 residues. The germline V gene has CDR1 MNHEY and CDR2 SVGEGT. Here the CDR3 reads CASSYGGQAGTEAFF. CDR3 sequence (DNA): TGTGCCAGCAGTTATGGGGGACAGGCGGGGACTGAAGCTTTCTTT.

This clone was counted once. The V call is TRBV2, the J call TRBJ2-7; the D call may be TRBD1 or TRBD2 (5 bases each). The CDR3 loop spans 12 amino acids. V dropped 2 bases and J dropped 5 bases, with 7 bases sitting between them. CDR1 is SNHLY and CDR2 is FYNNEI in the germline V gene. This CDR3 is CASSELGDEQYF. CDR3 DNA sequence: TGTGCCAGCAGTGAATTGGGGGACGAGCAGTACTTC.

The chain recombines TRBV24-1 with TRBJ2-5; possibly TRBD2 for D (6 bases). Trimming pared 5 bases from V and 5 bases from J, leaving 11 bases between. The length of the CDR3 is 13 residues. Germline CDR1 KGHDR, CDR2 SFDVKD. The CDR3 bases are TGTGCCACCAGTGGGAGGGCCTGGGAGACCCAGTACTTC. This translates into CATSGRAWETQYF.

This clone appeared once. This chain links TRBV7-2 with TRBJ1-5; D is perhaps TRBD1 (5 bases). CDR1 and CDR2 from the germline V gene are SGHTA and FQGNSA. V was pared by 1 base and J by 4 bases, with 14 bases between. This CDR3 is built from 16 residues. The CDR3 region is CASSLEGRASNQPQHF. The CDR3 region has the DNA TGTGCCAGCAGCTTAGAGGGCAGGGCATCAAATCAGCCCCAGCATTTT.

This chain links TRBV12-3 or TRBV12-4 with TRBJ2-7; tentatively, D is TRBD1 (5 bases). This CDR3 has 13 amino acids. Trimming stripped 2 bases from V and 6 bases from J, with 11 bases between. Here the CDR3 reads CASSLKGIGEQYF. As DNA, the CDR3 is TGTGCCAGCAGTTTAAAGGGGATTGGCGAGCAGTACTTC.

The gene calls are TRBV7-3 and TRBJ2-3, with D maybe TRBD1 (5 bases). Trimming shortened V by 5 bases and J by 4 bases, and 10 bases separated the two germline ends. The germline gives CDR1 SGHTA, CDR2 FQGTGA. The CDR3 extends over 13 amino acids. The CDR3 nucleotides are TGTGCCAGCAGCCAAGCAGGGTCAGATACGCAGTATTTT. Protein: CASSQAGSDTQYF.

The chain has TRBV5-1 and TRBJ2-5, with D hard to call. Germline CDR1 is SGHRS and CDR2 is YFSETQ. This CDR3 comprises 14 residues. With 0 bases removed from V and 5 bases from J, the gap between germline ends came to 11 bases. The CDR3 sequence: CASSLGTTFETQYF. CDR3 sequence (DNA): TGCGCCAGCAGCTTGGGGACCACGTTTGAGACCCAGTACTTC.

The chain carries TRBV28 and TRBJ2-3; TRBD1 matches 7 bases. Germline V CDR1 and CDR2: MDHEN, SYDVKM. V shed 5 bases and J 9 bases; nucleotides not matched to a gene: 14. The CDR3 contains 15 residues. The CDR3: CASSPSTGRAITQYF. As DNA, the CDR3 is TGTGCCAGCAGTCCTTCGACAGGGAGAGCGATCACGCAGTATTTT.

This chain links TRBV11-2 with TRBJ1-1, with a weak D call TRBD1 (5 bases). In germline, CDR1 is SGHAT, CDR2 FQNNGV. Between the trimmed V and J ends, which lost 3 bases and 1 base, there was a span of 15 bases. The CDR3 is 16 amino acids. For the CDR3, the DNA is TGTGCCAGCAGCTTGTCCACGGGGCAGGGGAACACTGAAGCTTTCTTT. Its protein product is CASSLSTGQGNTEAFF.

The chain joins TRBV29-1 to TRBJ1-1; D is unresolved. CDR1 is SQVTM, CDR2 ANQGSEA, per germline. V gave up 4 bases and J gave up 1 base, with 7 bases separating them. CDR3 size: 12 residues. The CDR3 protein is CSVGRGNTEAFF. The CDR3 DNA sequence: TGCAGCGTTGGACGGGGGAACACTGAAGCTTTCTTT.

V is TRBV6-2 or TRBV6-3 and J is TRBJ2-7; TRBD1 matches at 8 bases. Looked up from germline, CDR1 is MNHEY and CDR2 is SVGEGT. The V and J ends lost 1 base and 0 bases, in that order; junction bases with no gene match: 2. The CDR3 consists of 15 residues. The CDR3 coding sequence is TGTGCCAGCAGTTACTTGGGACAGGTCTCCTACGAGCAGTACTTC. Translated, it gives CASSYLGQVSYEQYF.

The V gene is TRBV10-3, the J gene TRBJ2-1; D uncertain. Germline CDR1 is ENHRY and CDR2 is SYGVKD. The V gene lost 3 bases and the J gene lost 7 bases, with 7 bases spanning the gap. This CDR3 has 12 residues. The CDR3 spells CAISDRSNEQFF. For the CDR3, the DNA is TGTGCCATCAGTGACAGGTCTAATGAGCAGTTCTTC.

V usage is TRBV2 and J usage is TRBJ1-1, with TRBD1 identical over 7 bases. CDR1 and CDR2 from the germline V gene are SNHLY and FYNNEI. The length of the CDR3 is 13 residues. Losses at the gene ends were 11 bases for V and 5 bases for J; bases not matched to a gene: 11. The CDR3 is CAERETGDTEAFF. The CDR3 DNA follows: TGTGCCGAGAGAGAAACAGGGGATACTGAAGCTTTCTTT.

This clone was observed once. The CDR3 DNA reads as TGTGCCAGCAGTGACGGGACAGGGGGCGAGCAGTACTTC. This sequence encodes CASSDGTGGEQYF. This sequence joins TRBV6-4 and TRBJ2-7; 11 nucleotides align to TRBD1. The CDR3 has 13 amino acids. V lost 2 bases, J lost 6 bases, and 0 bases stayed unmatched. Germline V gene lookup returns CDR1 MRHNA and CDR2 SNTAGT.

This sequence joins TRBV6-5 and TRBJ2-7; no definite D call. Trimming left V 2 bases short and J 3 bases short, with 11 bases between. There are 14 residues in the CDR3. Germline CDR1 is MNHEY and CDR2 is SVGAGI. The CDR3 region has the DNA TGTGCCAGCAGTTACACGAGCCATTACTACGAGCAGTACTTC. Translation: CASSYTSHYYEQYF.